The entry that follows covers one TCR beta chain sequence. Its antigen is undetermined. The authors deemed Graves' hyperthyroidism stable absent ophthalmopathy progression within 18 months. The diagnoses drew upon clinical symptoms, serum thyroxine and TRAb, thyroid ultrasound and orbital computed tomography. Isolation of PBMCs was performed on about 10 ml fresh peripheral blood. This sample was taken from a study of T cells in Graves' hyperthyroidism and ophthalmopathy. Overall study findings and caveats: Ophthalmopathy stood apart from stable hyperthyroidism in a 13 V-J model.

TCR beta CDR3 regions were amplified from RNA transcripts. With the HTBI primer set, the TCR CDR3 went through a first round of RT-PCR. TCRdb independently ran MiXCR on the multiplex PCR reads; one entry per CDR3 protein. The data contain around 720,000 distinct CDR3 sequences, about 35% of them singletons. The CDR3 has 20 amino acids. Germline V gene data show CDR1 as SEHNR and CDR2 as FQNEAQ (reference sequence). V gave up 7 bases and J gave up 0 bases; unmatched junction bases: 12. This receptor was obtained from a woman aged 40 to 50 with Graves' hyperthyroidism. Input material: blood. This chain joins TRBV7-9 and TRBJ2-2; 15 nucleotides line up with TRBD2. CDR3 DNA sequence: TGTGCCAGCATCGTTGTAGGTCGGACTAGCGGGGGGGCGAACACCGGGGAGCTGTTTTTT. Translation gives CASIVVGRTSGGANTGELFF.